Presented here are 2 T cell receptor beta chains from one specimen sequenced in a study of T cells in Graves' hyperthyroidism and ophthalmopathy. TCR beta CDR3 region amplification was performed from RNA transcripts. The HTBI primer set was used in a first-round RT-PCR of the TCR CDR3. TCRdb re-analysed the multiplex PCR reads in MiXCR, keeping a single row per CDR3 protein. Seen here are around 520,000 distinct CDR3 sequences, about an eighth observed once, and the top ten hold around 17%. Sequencing was carried out using blood. The source is a young woman with Graves' hyperthyroidism.

This clonotype was found many times. V is TRBV6-1 and J is TRBJ2-3, with TRBD1 matching over 10 bases. Germline CDR1 is MNHNS and CDR2 is SASEGT. The CDR3 loop spans 13 amino acids. Trimming cost V 5 bases and J 6 bases; bases outside gene matches: 2. CDR3 residues: CASSKTGGDTQYF. The CDR3 DNA follows: TGTGCCAGCAGTAAGACAGGGGGCGATACGCAGTATTTT.

This clonotype came up many times. The CDR3 DNA reads as TGTGCCAGTAGTGCCGGGACTAGCGATGAAGAGACCCAGTACTTC. This sequence encodes CASSAGTSDEETQYF. The genes are TRBV19 and TRBJ2-5; TRBD2 aligns across 10 bases. V trimming: 5 bases; J trimming: 3 bases; junction bases outside the gene matches: 6. The CDR3 consists of 15 residues. Germline V lookup: CDR1 LNHDA, CDR2 SQIVND (reference sequence).